The 5 T cell receptor beta chains listed next were all sequenced from one sample in a study of blood T cell repertoires in COVID-19. Only in-frame clones appear in the TCRdb table, and some are missing; sequencing was by immunoSEQ multiplex PCR. The sample lists some 410,000 clones, around nine tenths occurring once. Material: PBMCs or T cells enriched from blood (not recorded which). The receptors were sampled from a woman in her thirties with acute COVID-19.

CDR3 sequence (DNA): TGTGCCAGCAGCTTTAGTCTTGAAGCCTTTCTCCTAGATACGCAGTATTTT. Protein product: CASSFSLEAFLLDTQYF. This rearrangement joins TRBV7-2 to TRBJ2-3; D is ambiguous. V was clipped by 3 bases and J by 5 bases, with 21 bases between them. This CDR3 has 17 amino acids. The germline CDR1 and CDR2 sequences are SGHTA and FQGNSA.

V and J are TRBV5-4 and TRBJ2-7; a weak D match, TRBD1 (7 bases). Germline CDR1 reads SGHNT; CDR2 reads YYREEE (reference sequence). V was cut by 0 bases and J by 5 bases, with 15 bases left in between. This CDR3 has 15 residues. CDR3 sequence (DNA): TGTGCCAGCAGCTTGGGGGCCAGGGGGGTAAACGAGCAGTACTTC. Translated: CASSLGARGVNEQYF.

The chain joins TRBV7-2 to TRBJ2-1, with D unresolved. Germline V gene lookup returns CDR1 SGHTA and CDR2 FQGNSA. Trimming left V 0 bases short and J 6 bases short, with 9 bases between. The CDR3 contains 14 residues. Here the CDR3 reads CASSLASWSNEQFF. CDR3 nucleotide sequence: TGTGCCAGCAGCTTAGCGTCTTGGAGCAATGAGCAGTTCTTC.

This clone has just a few counts. The gene calls are TRBV14 and TRBJ2-7; D is perhaps TRBD1 (6 bases). The CDR3 runs 13 residues. Germline-derived CDR1 and CDR2 are SGHDN and FVKESK. Trimming shortened V by 3 bases and J by 9 bases, and 15 bases separated the two germline ends. CDR3 nucleotide sequence: TGTGCCAGCAGCCAGACAGGAGGACTTGGGCAGTACTTC. It encodes CASSQTGGLGQYF.

This chain joins TRBV4-1 and TRBJ2-1; 7 bases are shared with TRBD1. V dropped 4 bases and J dropped 2; count of bases not matched to a gene: 2. The CDR3 sequence is 14 residues long. Germline V CDR1 and CDR2: MGHRA, YSYEKL. Here the CDR3 reads CASSRTGPYNEQFF. Here the CDR3 DNA reads TGCGCCAGCAGCCGGACAGGACCCTACAATGAGCAGTTCTTC.